This TCR beta chain emerged from a study of identical twins. Template switching supplied a universal primer site; unique molecular identifiers were carried on the cDNA. In TCRdb, the 5' RACE reads were re-called with MiXCR into one record per CDR3 protein. The table lists around 570,000 distinct CDR3 sequences, roughly 9.9% of them singletons, with around 3.1% in the top ten. As concerns this clonotype: Its antigen is not identified.

There are 12 residues in the CDR3. Between the trimmed V and J ends, which lost 10 bases and 7 bases, there was a span of 13 bases. Germline V lookup: CDR1 MGHRA, CDR2 YSYEKL. Findings and limits, study-wide: Partial confounding of zero-insertion analyses by invariant MAIT and iNKT cells was possible.

The sample also formed part of further work on yellow fever vaccine responses in identical twins. As that study records: Reportedly, the response of twins' T cells to the vaccine seemed partly convergent, partly personalized.

The material sequenced was PBMCs. The receptor was isolated from a woman aged 18-35 years in good health. The rearrangement joins TRBV4-1 to TRBJ2-2, with D perhaps matching TRBD1 (6 bases). CDR3 bases: TGCGCCACCTCAGGGGTAAACGGGGAGCTGTTTTTT. Amino acid sequence: CATSGVNGELFF.